Many counts were recorded for the clone carrying this T cell receptor (beta chain). Its antigen is not identified. TCRdb re-called the RT-PCR reads with MiXCR, one entry per CDR3 protein. This table has around 490,000 distinct CDR3 sequences, around 8% appearing once. These data are taken from a study of response to subunit inactivated influenza vaccine. In germline, CDR1 is MGHRA, CDR2 YSYEKL. Unmatched junction bases numbered 4, after V lost 1 base and J lost 4 bases. The CDR3 is made up of 15 amino acids. Study observations and caveats: Seasonal influenza vaccination, on each occasion, was suggested by the authors to recruit few new T cells.

This receptor was identified in a man between 50 and 75 years old who received an inactivated influenza vaccine. The input for sequencing was PBMCs from blood, taken about 24 months after vaccination. The chain links TRBV4-1 to TRBJ2-3; TRBD2 matches at 8 bases. The CDR3 spells CASSQVGTRPDTQYF. For the CDR3, the DNA is TGCGCCAGCAGCCAAGTCGGGACTAGGCCAGATACGCAGTATTTT.